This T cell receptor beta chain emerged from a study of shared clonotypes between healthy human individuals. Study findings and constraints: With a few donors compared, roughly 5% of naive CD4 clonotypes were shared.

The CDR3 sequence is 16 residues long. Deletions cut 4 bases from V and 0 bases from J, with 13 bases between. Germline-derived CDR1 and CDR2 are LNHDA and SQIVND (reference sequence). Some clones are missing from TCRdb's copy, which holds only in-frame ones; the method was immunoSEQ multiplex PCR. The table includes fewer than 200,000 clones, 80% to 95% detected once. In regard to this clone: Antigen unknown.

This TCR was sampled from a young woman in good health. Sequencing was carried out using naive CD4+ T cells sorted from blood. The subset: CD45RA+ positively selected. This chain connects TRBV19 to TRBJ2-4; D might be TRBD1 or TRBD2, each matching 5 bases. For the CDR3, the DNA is TGTGCCAGTAGTACAATCAGGGAGTTAGCCAAAAACATTCAGTACTTC. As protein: CASSTIRELAKNIQYF.